A single sample is the source of the 22 T cell receptor beta chains below, sequenced in a study of PD-1 blockade in classical Hodgkin lymphoma. With no exception, relapse followed autologous stem cell transplantation in all patients, and brentuximab vedotin exposure varied. TCRdb keeps only in-frame clones here, not all; method: immunoSEQ multiplex PCR. Of 30,000 to 40,000 clones in the sample, over 65% were seen once. The sample consisted of peripheral blood mononuclear cells (PBMCs), taken before the second cycle of nivolumab. These receptor sequences come from a human donor with classical Hodgkin lymphoma.

This clone has at least ten counts. The CDR3 region is CASRQGQRDTEAFF. The CDR3 region has the DNA TGTGCCAGTCGGCAGGGACAGCGAGACACTGAAGCTTTCTTT. This chain connects TRBV19 to TRBJ1-1, with 7 positions matching TRBD1. Germline V gene sequence: CDR1 LNHDA, CDR2 SQIVND (reference sequence). This CDR3 is built from 14 residues. V dropped 8 bases and J dropped 3; count of bases not matched to a gene: 9.

The CDR3: CASSPMFGYTF. The DNA for the CDR3 is TGTGCCAGCAGTCCTATGTTTGGCTACACCTTC. This chain joins TRBV6-5 and TRBJ1-2; no definite D call. The germline gives CDR1 MNHEY, CDR2 SVGAGI. CDR3 length: 11 amino acids. The V end was cut by 5 bases, the J end by 7 bases, with 8 bases between.

The rearrangement uses TRBV2 and TRBJ2-7, with 7 positions matching TRBD1. J lost 12 bases, V lost 4 bases, and 15 bases had no gene match. Germline loops: CDR1 SNHLY, CDR2 FYNNEI. This CDR3 spans 14 amino acids. The CDR3 DNA follows: TGTGCCAGCAGTGTGGGGACAGACGACATCCTGCGGTACTTC. This encodes CASSVGTDDILRYF.

The rearrangement joins TRBV11-3 to TRBJ2-1; D unresolved. Germline lookup yields CDR1 SGHNT and CDR2 YENEEA. The CDR3 contains 16 residues. The V end was cut by 5 bases, the J end by 10 bases, with 24 bases between. Written as DNA, the CDR3 is TGTGCCAGCAGCCCCGGGCGGTTCCCCCTACTTGGGGAGCAGTTCTTC. It encodes CASSPGRFPLLGEQFF. The full variable domain, with the rest looked up from reference TRBV11-3 and TRBJ2-1, is EAGVVQSPRYKIIEKKQPVAFWCNPISGHNTLYWYLQNLGQGPELLIRYENEEAVDDSQLPKDRFSAERLKGVDSTLKIQPAELGDSAVYLCASSPGRFPLLGEQFFGPGTRLTVL.

The chain combines TRBV6-6 with TRBJ1-5; D not certain. Per germline, CDR1 MNHNY and CDR2 SVGAGI (reference sequence). V dropped 3 bases and J dropped 7 bases, with 13 bases sitting between them. The CDR3 runs to 14 residues. CDR3 sequence reads: CASSYDGQRQPQHF. CDR3 bases: TGTGCCAGCAGTTATGATGGTCAAAGGCAGCCCCAGCATTTT.

The chain uses TRBV7-9 and TRBJ2-5; D might be TRBD1 (6 bases). The CDR3 is 14 residues long. The V gene lost 4 bases and the J gene lost 7 bases, with 16 bases spanning the gap. CDR1 and CDR2 from the germline V gene are SEHNR and FQNEAQ (reference sequence). Here the CDR3 DNA reads TGTGCCAGCAGCTCCCGGCCTGGGGGCGTGACCCAGTACTTC. Translation: CASSSRPGGVTQYF.

The gene calls are TRBV9 and TRBJ1-1, with a possible D match to TRBD1 (6 bases). Germline lookup yields CDR1 SGDLS and CDR2 YYNGEE. The CDR3 contains 15 residues. V was shortened by 3 bases and J by 5 bases, with 17 bases between the two germline ends. The CDR3 sequence: CASSADWTVSTEAFF. CDR3 bases: TGTGCCAGCAGCGCCGACTGGACAGTAAGTACTGAAGCTTTCTTT.

This clone was observed many times. An end of the junction differs from the germline gene, which may be a read error. The V and J genes are TRBV6-5 and TRBJ1-3; the D gene is possibly TRBD1 (6 bases). Germline V gene data show CDR1 as MNHEY and CDR2 as SVGAGI. This CDR3 contains 15 residues. The CDR3 nucleotides are TGTGCCAGCAGCCTGGGGGGCGCTGGTGGAGACACCATATATTTT. Protein product: CASSLGGAGGDTIYF.

The chain couples TRBV5-1 to TRBJ2-5; D is undetermined. V dropped 3 bases and J dropped 5 bases, with 5 bases sitting between them. Germline-derived CDR1 and CDR2 are SGHRS and YFSETQ. CDR3 length: 11 residues. Here the CDR3 DNA reads TGCGCCAGCAGCTATGCGGAGACCCAGTACTTC. Amino acids: CASSYAETQYF.

The J gene is TRBJ2-7, the V gene TRBV12-5; D might be TRBD1 (6 bases). V lost 0 bases and J lost 6, with 9 bases in between. The CDR3 is 13 residues long. Germline V gives CDR1 LGHNT, CDR2 FRNRAP. CDR3 nucleotide sequence: TGTGCTAGTGGTTTGGTTCAAGGGGGCGAGCAGTACTTC. Translating it yields CASGLVQGGEQYF.

This clone appeared a single time. V is TRBV27 and J is TRBJ2-7; TRBD1 is a possible D gene (5 bases). The CDR3 runs 14 residues. The germline CDR1 and CDR2 sequences are MNHEY and SMNVEV (reference sequence). Trimming took off 5 bases at V and 0 bases at J, with 11 bases between the two ends. CDR3 sequence (DNA): TGTGCCAGCAGTACGGACAACCTCTCCTACGAGCAGTACTTC. Its protein product is CASSTDNLSYEQYF.

The chain links TRBV7-2 to TRBJ2-3; D remains unclear. Germline lookup yields CDR1 SGHTA and CDR2 FQGNSA. Deletions cut 7 bases from V and 4 bases from J, with 12 bases between. This CDR3 is 13 amino acids long. The CDR3 DNA reads TGTGCCAGCACCGATTACAACGCAGATACGCAGTATTTT. Encoded protein: CASTDYNADTQYF.

The chain couples TRBV19 to TRBJ1-1; weak D call: TRBD1 (6 bases). The CDR3 loop spans 12 amino acids. CDR1 LNHDA and CDR2 SQIVND come from the germline V gene (reference sequence). The V end lost 6 bases, the J end lost 5 bases, and 10 bases lay between the germline ends. The CDR3 protein is CASRGGGTEAFF. CDR3 DNA sequence: TGTGCCAGTAGAGGGGGTGGGACTGAAGCTTTCTTT. The full variable domain, rest sourced from reference TRBV19 and TRBJ1-1, is DGGITQSPKYLFRKEGQNVTLSCEQNLNHDAMYWYRQDPGQGLRLIYYSQIVNDFQKGDIAEGYSVSREKKESFPLTVTSAQKNPTAFYLCASRGGGTEAFFGQGTRLTVV.

The chain has TRBV5-1 and TRBJ2-3; weak D call: TRBD2 (5 bases). Germline CDR1 and CDR2: SGHRS and YFSETQ. The CDR3 covers 14 residues. The V gene lost 1 base and the J gene lost 0 bases, with 6 bases spanning the gap. The CDR3 coding sequence is TGCGCCAGCAGCTTGACGGGGAGCACAGATACGCAGTATTTT. Translation gives CASSLTGSTDTQYF.

The chain combines TRBV9 with TRBJ1-5; possible D gene TRBD1, 5 bases. Germline CDR1 and CDR2: SGDLS and YYNGEE. V was shortened by 4 bases and J by 13 bases, with 18 bases between the two germline ends. This CDR3 has 13 residues. The CDR3, as DNA: TGTGCCAGCAGCCCATCGACCCTGGGGCCTCAGCATTTT. This codes for CASSPSTLGPQHF.

The V gene is TRBV30, the J gene TRBJ1-1; D may be TRBD1 (6 bases). The CDR3 is 13 residues long. CDR1 GTSNPN and CDR2 SVGIG come from the germline V gene (reference sequence). V was cut by 0 bases and J by 7 bases, with 12 bases left in between. The CDR3 nucleotides are TGTGCCTGGAGTGTAGGGGCAGGGGATGAAGCTTTCTTT. It yields the protein CAWSVGAGDEAFF.

This chain links TRBV5-1 with TRBJ2-1; D uncertain. Per the germline V gene, CDR1 is SGHRS and CDR2 is YFSETQ. This CDR3 is 13 amino acids long. V lost 3 bases, J lost 3 bases, and 7 bases lay in between. As DNA, the CDR3 is TGCGCCAGCAGCTGGGAAGGCTACAATGAGCAGTTCTTC. This encodes CASSWEGYNEQFF. Drawing the rest from reference TRBV5-1 and TRBJ2-1, the complete variable domain is KAGVTQTPRYLIKTRGQQVTLSCSPISGHRSVSWYQQTPGQGLQFLFEYFSETQRNKGNFPGRFSGRQFSNSRSEMNVSTLELGDSALYLCASSWEGYNEQFFGPGTRLTVL.

The rearrangement links TRBV5-4 to TRBJ1-1; maybe TRBD1 (5 bases). The CDR3 length is 14 residues. Looked up from germline, CDR1 is SGHNT and CDR2 is YYREEE (reference sequence). Trimming took off 0 bases at V and 3 bases at J, with 9 bases between the two ends. Written as DNA, the CDR3 is TGTGCCAGCAGCTTGGGGGGCGGTGACACTGAAGCTTTCTTT. This gives the protein CASSLGGGDTEAFF.

There are a few counts of this clone. For the CDR3, the DNA is TGCGCCAGTCCCCTCCTTTTCCAGGGGGCCCTCAATGAGCAGTTCTTC. It yields the protein CASPLLFQGALNEQFF. This rearrangement joins TRBV5-1 to TRBJ2-1, with 8 bases identical to TRBD1. V was pared by 8 bases and J by 6 bases, with 16 bases of the junction left unmatched. Germline V CDR1 and CDR2: SGHRS, YFSETQ. CDR3 length equals 16 residues. Drawing the rest from reference TRBV5-1 and TRBJ2-1, the complete variable domain is KAGVTQTPRYLIKTRGQQVTLSCSPISGHRSVSWYQQTPGQGLQFLFEYFSETQRNKGNFPGRFSGRQFSNSRSEMNVSTLELGDSALYLCASPLLFQGALNEQFFGPGTRLTVL.

This clone was seen a handful of times. The gene calls are TRBV10-3 and TRBJ1-6; 9 bases align to TRBD1. The CDR3 has 16 amino acids. From germline, CDR1 is ENHRY and CDR2 SYGVKD. The J segment lost 6 bases and the V segment lost 5 bases, leaving 8 bases of the junction unmatched. This chain's CDR3 is CAISKIPGQGNSPLHF. Written as DNA, the CDR3 is TGTGCCATCAGTAAGATTCCGGGACAGGGTAATTCACCCCTCCACTTT.

The V call is TRBV2, the J call TRBJ1-1; the D gene is possibly TRBD1 (6 bases). V lost 5 bases to trimming and J lost 8 bases, with 12 bases between them. Germline V gives CDR1 SNHLY, CDR2 FYNNEI. The CDR3 has 12 residues. CDR3: CASSRDTKEAFF. The DNA of the CDR3 is TGTGCCAGCAGTCGGGACACTAAAGAAGCTTTCTTT.

This clone appeared once. The J gene is TRBJ2-1, the V gene TRBV4-1; no clear D. The CDR3 has 18 residues. V lost 0 bases and J 0 bases, leaving 15 bases between the germline ends. Per germline, CDR1 MGHRA and CDR2 YSYEKL. CDR3 loop: CASSQDSLPLHSYNEQFF. The CDR3 DNA sequence: TGCGCCAGCAGCCAAGATTCCCTCCCACTTCACTCCTACAATGAGCAGTTCTTC.